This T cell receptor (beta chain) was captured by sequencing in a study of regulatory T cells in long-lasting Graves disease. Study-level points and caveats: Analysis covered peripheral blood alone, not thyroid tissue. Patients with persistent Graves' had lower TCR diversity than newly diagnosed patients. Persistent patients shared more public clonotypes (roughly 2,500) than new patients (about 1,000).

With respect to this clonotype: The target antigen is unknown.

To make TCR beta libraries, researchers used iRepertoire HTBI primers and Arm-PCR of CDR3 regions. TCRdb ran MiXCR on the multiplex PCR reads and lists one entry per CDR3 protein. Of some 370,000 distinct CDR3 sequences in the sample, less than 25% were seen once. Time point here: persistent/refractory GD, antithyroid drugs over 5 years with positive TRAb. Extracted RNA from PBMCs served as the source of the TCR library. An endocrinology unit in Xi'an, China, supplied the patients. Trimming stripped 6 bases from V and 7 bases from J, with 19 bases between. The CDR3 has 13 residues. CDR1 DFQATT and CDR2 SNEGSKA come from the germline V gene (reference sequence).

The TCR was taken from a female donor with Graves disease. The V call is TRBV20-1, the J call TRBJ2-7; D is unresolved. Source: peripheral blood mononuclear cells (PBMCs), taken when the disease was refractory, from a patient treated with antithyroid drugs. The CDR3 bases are TGCAGTGCCTCCCCGGGTGGAATAGAAGAGCAGTACTTC. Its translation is CSASPGGIEEQYF.